A single sample gave rise to the 2 T cell receptor beta chains below, sequenced in a study of spatial heterogeneity in lung cancer. Time point in this sample: blood at routine non-recurrence follow-up after resection. A single record per CDR3 protein comes from TCRdb applying MiXCR to the 5' RACE reads. The sample includes 35,000 to 45,000 distinct CDR3 sequences, about 23% of them seen just once. Sequences were derived from PBMCs, sampled at follow-up. The receptors were sampled from a female donor with early-stage non-small cell lung cancer.

The genes are TRBV7-9 and TRBJ2-1, with 13 bases aligning to TRBD2. Germline V CDR1 and CDR2: SEHNR, FQNEAQ (reference sequence). CDR3 length: 13 amino acids. V trimming: 8 bases; J trimming: 8 bases; junction bases outside the gene matches: 3. The CDR3 nucleotides are TGTGCCAGCGGACTAGCGGGAGTTGATGAGCAGTTCTTC. It specifies CASGLAGVDEQFF. The entire variable domain, with the rest obtained from reference TRBV7-9 and TRBJ2-1, is as follows: DTGVSQNPRHKITKRGQNVTFRCDPISEHNRLYWYRQTLGQGPEFLTYFQNEAQLEKSRLLSDRFSAERPKGSFSTLEIQRTEQGDSAMYLCASGLAGVDEQFFGPGTRLTVL.

This clonotype appeared a few times. This sequence joins TRBV29-1 and TRBJ1-1; perhaps TRBD1 as D (5 bases). Trimming took off 7 bases at V and 5 bases at J, with 17 bases between the two ends. Germline V CDR1 and CDR2: SQVTM, ANQGSEA. The CDR3 sequence is 13 residues long. CDR3 in amino acids: CSARTAGRTEAFF. DNA of the CDR3: TGCAGCGCCCGAACCGCGGGGCGGACTGAAGCTTTCTTT.